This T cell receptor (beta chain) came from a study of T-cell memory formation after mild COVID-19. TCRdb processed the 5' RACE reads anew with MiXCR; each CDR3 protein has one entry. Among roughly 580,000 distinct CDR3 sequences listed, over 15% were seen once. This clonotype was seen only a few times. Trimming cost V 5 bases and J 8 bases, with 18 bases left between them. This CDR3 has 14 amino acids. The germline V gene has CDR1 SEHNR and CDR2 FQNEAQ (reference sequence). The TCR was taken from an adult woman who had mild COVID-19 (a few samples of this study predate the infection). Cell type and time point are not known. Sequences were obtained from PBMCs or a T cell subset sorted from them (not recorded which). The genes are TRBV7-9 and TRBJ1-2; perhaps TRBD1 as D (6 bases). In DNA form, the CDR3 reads TGTGCCAGCAGCCCCTCGGGGGCCCTCGGGGGCTACACCTTC. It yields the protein CASSPSGALGGYTF.